This T cell receptor (beta chain) was retrieved from a study of T cell clones after liver transplantation. Overall study context: Liver transplant recipients had immunosuppression withdrawal attempted within 2 years. Apart from three HCV-positive recipients, transplants were for non-autoimmune, non-viral reasons. Study-wide results and caveats: Donor-reactive sequences fell more than third party-reactive ones, suggesting partial deletion.

Assay: immunoSEQ multiplex PCR; the TCRdb copy retains only in-frame clones and omits some. Here the sample spans around 19,000 clones, about 77% being singletons. Worth noting for this clone: Its cognate antigen is unknown.

CD3+CD4+ and CD3+CD8+ cells were FACS-sorted from thawed unstimulated PBMCs. This clonotype was sampled from a human patient who received a liver transplant. Among the T cells, some may be from the graft donor. Sequenced material: CD8+ T cells from blood, taken 52 to 60 months after liver transplant.

The CDR3 DNA reads as TGTGCCAGCAGCATACAGGGGGCTGCTCAGCCCCAGCATTTT. Translation: CASSIQGAAQPQHF. The chain is built from TRBV5-6 and TRBJ1-5; TRBD1 matches at 9 bases. Losses at the gene ends were 4 bases for V and 6 bases for J; bases not matched to a gene: 5. CDR3 length: 14 residues. Germline CDR1 reads SGHDT; CDR2 reads YYEEEE.